The T cell receptor (beta chain) under discussion was sequenced for a study of regulatory T cells in long-lasting Graves disease (dated by TCRdb to about 2021). Regarding the study in general: Persistent Graves' disease meant more than 5 years of antithyroid drug treatment with TSH receptor autoantibodies that stayed positive. On average, persistent Graves' disease patients in the clinical cohort had been on antithyroid drugs for approximately ten years. Persistent Graves' disease patients were compared with newly diagnosed Graves' disease patients by peripheral blood TCR sequencing and RNA sequencing. A total of around 35 samples underwent TCR sequencing, from some 13 patients with persistent Graves' disease and 20 or so patients with newly diagnosed Graves' disease. The study was registered as a clinical trial and conducted in China. General conclusions and limits of the study: Compared with newly diagnosed patients, persistent Graves' disease patients had lower TCR Shannon entropy and fewer highly expanded clones, which suggests clonal expansion. Preferential use of TRBV28, TRBJ1-2 and TRBJ2-5 was observed in persistent disease, whereas TRBV20-1 and TRBJ2-1 were favored in newly diagnosed disease. The authors noted that the small sample size was a limitation that may lower accuracy. More public clonotypes were shared among persistent patients (fewer than 3,000) than among newly diagnosed patients (roughly 1,000). Only the TCR beta chain was sequenced and analyzed. Because the primary lesion, thyroid tissue, could not be accessed, the study looked at peripheral blood alone.

From its cysteine to its phenylalanine, the CDR3 spans 13 amino acids. Just the 39-base CDR3 DNA is kept, in frame starting at base 1. V was cut back by 5 bases and J by 8 bases, leaving a gap of 15 bases between them. The germline V gene (reference sequence) gives CDR1 as SEHNR and CDR2 as FQNEAQ. The time point label for this specimen denotes: persistent/refractory GD, antithyroid drugs over 5 years with positive TRAb. For both TCR sequencing and RNA sequencing, RNA was extracted from PBMCs using TRIzol. The diagnosis of Graves' disease was made according to American Thyroid Association guidelines. The patients came from an endocrinology department in Xi'an, China. From each patient, 7.5 to 9.5 milliliters of peripheral blood was collected into an EDTA anticoagulant tube. Ficoll Paque Plus density gradient separation was used to isolate PBMCs, and no further T cell sorting was performed. An Agilent 2100 Bioanalyzer and agarose gel were used to check RNA quality, and a NanoDrop 2000 was used to measure RNA concentration.

Receptor amplification or capture employed multiplex PCR. Reads for this sample came from an Illumina HiSeq 4000. CDR3 regions were amplified by Arm-PCR with iRepertoire HTBI primers to construct TCR beta libraries. Before sequencing, the PCR products went through gel purification. The authors' analysis ran thus. Gene usage analysis of CDR3 amino acid clonotypes relied on the 60 or so TRBV and about 15 TRBJ segments identified across samples. COPE and FqMerger were used to merge the filtered high-quality paired reads into contigs. BLAST was used to align contigs to IMGT TRBV, TRBD and TRBJ reference genes, and CDR3 was defined according to IMGT. Highly expanded clones were defined as clonotypes with a frequency above 0.1%. Shannon entropy was used to measure repertoire diversity, and the Gini coefficient was used to measure V-J evenness. Clonotypes shared by more than one individual were considered public. The public reads were reprocessed in TCRdb via fastp at Q25 and MiXCR, keeping in-frame beta chains. Every CDR3 protein is listed once, alongside the most common genes and DNA of its rows. Here the V and J calls rest on TCRdb's processing, not on the authors' analysis. This sample holds 700,000 or so distinct CDR3 sequences; about 32% were observed only once. The ten largest clones take up under 55% of the sample.

Comments on this clonotype: No cognate antigen has been identified for it. No base qualities exist here, and no much larger clone lies one base off it.

The receptor comes from a female donor with Graves disease. The sequence links TRBV7-9 to TRBJ1-2; the D gene identity is not certain. The sequences come from peripheral blood mononuclear cells (PBMCs), collected when the disease was refractory, from a patient treated with antithyroid drugs. The CDR3 protein is CASSPGGLEGYTF. The DNA sequence follows: TGTGCCAGCAGCCCCGGCGGGTTAGAAGGCTACACCTTC.